These T cell receptor beta chains were read from a single sample in a study of cytomegalovirus exposure and HLA in healthy donors. Sequencing used immunoSEQ multiplex PCR; TCRdb keeps in-frame clones, though not all of them. The repertoire holds some 140,000 clones, with around 70% as singletons. The source material was PBMCs. The receptors shown here come from a man between 25 and 39 years old in good health and CMV-seronegative. Each CDR3 is given with its conserved first and last residue. Each record gives: clone size, V gene, CDR3 protein. Only part of the rows carry a size: once, few, many, or a class if the clone is expanded.

. | TRBV28 | CASSIETGILYEQYF
. | TRBV4-3 | CASSQDRRLGAGYTF
. | TRBV30 | CAWSEATGNTEAFF
. | TRBV27 | CASSPTAGTGLILNTEAFF
once | TRBV7-8 | CASSLDAGAGADTQYF
. | TRBV7-2 | CASSQEIGGLYEQYF
. | TRBV11-2 | CASSPIQDYNSPLHF
. | TRBV7-9 | CASSSAGSDQPQHF
. | TRBV6-5 | CASVGGLGANVLTF
few | TRBV2 | CASSDSSSYNEQFF
. | TRBV7-2 | CASSLSRTGPYEQYF
. | TRBV30 | CAYNSGHSSYEQYF
. | TRBV29-1 | CSVMSSGNTIYF
once | TRBV5-4 | CASSSGLIPQETQYF
. | TRBV29-1 | CSDSGTPLANYGYPF
. | TRBV5-1 | CASSLGDTNNSPLHF
. | TRBV7-9 | CASSSGAPAVEKLFF
. | TRBV28 | CASSSHQGTNSPLHF
. | TRBV4-2 | CASSQDRGQVRAFF
. | TRBV5-6 | CASSQTKQGGETTYGYTF
few | TRBV7-2 | CASSLETLAGGYEQYF
. | TRBV7-2 | CASSLAPRANEKLFF
. | TRBV7-2 | CASSSRDRGVYEQYF
. | TRBV28 | CASSLKSNEQFF